The 27 T cell receptor beta chains in this list originate from one sample, sequenced in a study of blood T cell repertoires in COVID-19. This table comes from immunoSEQ multiplex PCR, and its TCRdb copy is limited to in-frame clones, with some not included. The data hold some 160,000 clones, with approximately 84% observed a single time. Specimen: peripheral blood. The receptors were sampled from a woman older than 75 with COVID-19, enrolled during active disease.

V is TRBV9 and J is TRBJ2-5, with 7 bases lining up with TRBD1. CDR1 SGDLS and CDR2 YYNGEE come from the germline V gene. CDR3 length: 16 amino acids. The V gene end was trimmed by 3 bases and the J gene end by 5 bases; junction bases not matched to a gene: 13. The CDR3 DNA sequence: TGTGCCAGCAGCGCCCCGAGGGGGCATGTGATCGAGACCCAGTACTTC. It yields the protein CASSAPRGHVIETQYF.

This sequence joins TRBV27 and TRBJ1-4; no firm D call. The germline CDR1 and CDR2 sequences are MNHEY and SMNVEV (reference sequence). This CDR3 has 18 amino acids. V dropped 1 base and J dropped 0 bases, with 15 bases sitting between them. In DNA, the CDR3 is TGTGCCAGCAGTTTATGGTCCGGGGTTGAGGCAACTAATGAAAAACTGTTTTTT. It translates to CASSLWSGVEATNEKLFF.

This clone came up a few times. The CDR3: CASSPNGYGYTF. The CDR3 region has the DNA TGTGCCAGCAGCCCTAATGGCTATGGCTACACCTTC. The rearrangement links TRBV11-2 to TRBJ1-2; no clear D. The CDR3 contains 12 residues. Trimming took 5 bases from V and 4 from J, leaving 8 bases between them. Germline V CDR1 and CDR2: SGHAT, FQNNGV. Full variable domain (remainder filled in from reference TRBV11-2 and TRBJ1-2): EAGVAQSPRYKIIEKRQSVAFWCNPISGHATLYWYQQILGQGPKLLIQFQNNGVVDDSQLPKDRFSAERLKGVDSTLKIQPAKLEDSAVYLCASSPNGYGYTFGSGTRLTVV.

The chain links TRBV7-8 to TRBJ2-1; 11 bases match TRBD1. Unmatched junction bases numbered 8, after V lost 1 base and J lost 9 bases. Germline V CDR1 and CDR2: SGHVS, FQNEAQ. CDR3 length: 16 residues. The CDR3 bases are TGTGCCAGCAGCTTAGTGTTTGGACAGGGGGCCCGTGAGCAGTTCTTC. As protein: CASSLVFGQGAREQFF.

This clone was counted a few times. V and J are TRBV7-9 and TRBJ2-5; TRBD1 agrees at 10 bases. Trimming removed 3 bases from V and 3 bases from J; junction bases left unmatched: 7. CDR3 length: 16 residues. Germline V lookup: CDR1 SEHNR, CDR2 FQNEAQ (reference sequence). For the CDR3, the DNA is TGTGCCAGCAGCTTTCCGGACAGGGGGAGTGAAGAGACCCAGTACTTC. Its protein product is CASSFPDRGSEETQYF.

This rearrangement joins TRBV3-1 (or the pseudogene TRBV3-2) to TRBJ1-1, with 7 bases matching TRBD1. V dropped 7 bases and J dropped 3; count of bases not matched to a gene: 5. The CDR3 length is 13 residues. Germline CDR1 LGHDT, CDR2 YNNKEL (reference sequence). DNA for the CDR3: TGTGCCAGCATCCCGACAGGGTACACTGAAGCTTTCTTT. Protein sequence: CASIPTGYTEAFF.

The V and J genes are TRBV7-9 and TRBJ2-3, with D perhaps matching TRBD2 (6 bases). This CDR3 contains 14 residues. Looked up from germline, CDR1 is SEHNR and CDR2 is FQNEAQ (reference sequence). V was trimmed by 1 base and J by 6 bases, leaving 11 bases between them. The DNA for the CDR3 is TGTGCCAGCAGCTTAGTCGGGGGTTCGGATACGCAGTATTTT. Its protein is CASSLVGGSDTQYF. Together with reference TRBV7-9 and TRBJ2-3, the CDR3 gives the full variable domain: DTGVSQNPRHKITKRGQNVTFRCDPISEHNRLYWYRQTLGQGPEFLTYFQNEAQLEKSRLLSDRFSAERPKGSFSTLEIQRTEQGDSAMYLCASSLVGGSDTQYFGPGTRLTVL.

The chain joins TRBV3-1 (or the pseudogene TRBV3-2) to TRBJ2-7, with D perhaps TRBD2 (5 bases). The CDR3 runs 15 residues. With 0 bases removed from V and 0 bases from J, the gap between germline ends came to 9 bases. Germline V gives CDR1 LGHDT, CDR2 YNNKEL (reference sequence). The CDR3 nucleotides read TGTGCCAGCAGCCAAGACGTTGCGGGCTCCTACGAGCAGTACTTC. It codes for CASSQDVAGSYEQYF.

This chain connects TRBV7-2 to TRBJ1-3; perhaps TRBD1 as D (5 bases). The CDR3 totals 16 residues. The germline V gene encodes CDR1 SGHTA and CDR2 FQGNSA. The V end was cut by 2 bases, the J end by 3 bases, with 14 bases between. The CDR3 region is CASSLHSPTVGNTIYF. Written as DNA, the CDR3 is TGTGCCAGCAGCTTACACAGCCCGACAGTTGGAAACACCATATATTTT.

V gene TRBV6-2 or TRBV6-3 combines with J gene TRBJ2-7; the match to TRBD1 covers 7 bases. CDR3 length: 15 amino acids. The germline gives CDR1 MNHEY, CDR2 SVGEGT. J lost 3 bases, V lost 2 bases, and 7 bases had no gene match. Written as DNA, the CDR3 is TGTGCCAGCAGTTACAGCGACAGGGCCCACTACGAGCAGTACTTC. Encoded protein: CASSYSDRAHYEQYF.

The chain couples TRBV5-6 to TRBJ1-4; D remains unclear. Trimming shortened V by 2 bases and J by 4 bases, and 6 bases separated the two germline ends. Germline V gives CDR1 SGHDT, CDR2 YYEEEE. There are 13 residues in the CDR3. The CDR3, as DNA: TGTGCCAGCAGCTTCAATGTTAATGAAAAACTGTTTTTT. Its protein is CASSFNVNEKLFF. The variable domain in full, completed from reference TRBV5-6 and TRBJ1-4, reads DAGVTQSPTHLIKTRGQQVTLRCSPKSGHDTVSWYQQALGQGPQFIFQYYEEEERQRGNFPDRFSGHQFPNYSSELNVNALLLGDSALYLCASSFNVNEKLFFGSGTQLSVL.

The genes are TRBV19 and TRBJ1-2, with D perhaps matching TRBD1 (6 bases). V was trimmed by 4 bases and J by 4 bases, leaving 16 bases between them. This CDR3 is built from 15 residues. Germline V gene data show CDR1 as LNHDA and CDR2 as SQIVND (reference sequence). This CDR3 reads CASSTTDSLFYGYTF. Here the CDR3 DNA reads TGTGCCAGTAGTACCACGGACAGCCTATTCTATGGCTACACCTTC. The variable domain in full, completed from reference TRBV19 and TRBJ1-2, reads DGGITQSPKYLFRKEGQNVTLSCEQNLNHDAMYWYRQDPGQGLRLIYYSQIVNDFQKGDIAEGYSVSREKKESFPLTVTSAQKNPTAFYLCASSTTDSLFYGYTFGSGTRLTVV.

The chain recombines TRBV7-9 with TRBJ2-3; TRBD2 aligns across 15 bases. The CDR3 is made up of 17 amino acids. Trimming at V came to 5 bases and at J to 5 bases, leaving 8 bases not matched to a gene. Germline CDR1 SEHNR, CDR2 FQNEAQ (reference sequence). CDR3 residues: CASSAGLAGGGGDTQYF. In nucleotides, the CDR3 is TGTGCCAGCAGCGCGGGACTAGCGGGGGGAGGCGGAGATACGCAGTATTTT. Together with reference TRBV7-9 and TRBJ2-3, the CDR3 gives the full variable domain: DTGVSQNPRHKITKRGQNVTFRCDPISEHNRLYWYRQTLGQGPEFLTYFQNEAQLEKSRLLSDRFSAERPKGSFSTLEIQRTEQGDSAMYLCASSAGLAGGGGDTQYFGPGTRLTVL.

This chain links TRBV6-2 or TRBV6-3 with TRBJ2-7, with D possibly TRBD1 on 6 matching bases. With 4 bases removed from V and 3 bases from J, the gap between germline ends came to 10 bases. Germline V CDR1 and CDR2: MNHEY, SVGEGT. The CDR3 is 13 amino acids. CDR3 sequence reads: CASSSTGSYEQYF. In DNA form, the CDR3 reads TGTGCCAGCAGTTCGACAGGAAGCTACGAGCAGTACTTC.

The chain has TRBV12-5 and TRBJ1-1; D gene uncertain. Germline loops: CDR1 LGHNT, CDR2 FRNRAP. The CDR3 is 14 residues long. Trimming stripped 0 bases from V and 0 bases from J, with 5 bases between. The CDR3 bases are TGTGCTAGTGGTTTGGTTGGCCTGAACACTGAAGCTTTCTTT. Encoded protein: CASGLVGLNTEAFF.

This clone has a single count. This chain connects TRBV28 to TRBJ2-7; D might be TRBD2 (5 bases). CDR1 and CDR2 from the germline V gene are MDHEN and SYDVKM. The CDR3 totals 12 residues. Between the trimmed V and J ends, which lost 6 bases and 4 bases, there was a span of 10 bases. The CDR3 DNA reads TGTGCCAGCAGGGGAGTTGGGTACGAGCAGTACTTC. Residues: CASRGVGYEQYF.

This sequence joins TRBV7-8 and TRBJ2-1, with 10 bases that match TRBD2. The CDR3 is 16 amino acids. V was pared by 5 bases and J by 0 bases, with 4 bases of the junction left unmatched. CDR1 is SGHVS, CDR2 FQNEAQ, per germline. The CDR3 sequence is CASSRLAGRSYNEQFF. The CDR3 nucleotides read TGTGCCAGCAGCCGACTAGCGGGCCGCTCCTACAATGAGCAGTTCTTC.

V is TRBV6-6 and J is TRBJ2-1, with 13 bases that match TRBD2. The V gene's germline CDR1 is MNHNY and CDR2 SVGAGI (reference sequence). The V segment lost 5 bases and the J segment 10 bases; nucleotides outside the gene matches: 8. This CDR3 is built from 15 residues. The CDR3 reads CASSPGLAGFGEQFF. In nucleotides, the CDR3 is TGTGCCAGCAGTCCGGGACTAGCGGGATTCGGAGAGCAGTTCTTC.

The chain uses TRBV5-1 and TRBJ2-7; TRBD2 is a possible D gene (5 bases). CDR1 SGHRS and CDR2 YFSETQ come from the germline V gene. Trimming left V 0 bases short and J 3 bases short, with 10 bases between. The CDR3 runs to 14 residues. CDR3 loop: CASSLGRVGYEQYF. The CDR3, as DNA: TGCGCCAGCAGCTTGGGGCGGGTAGGCTACGAGCAGTACTTC.

This clone was counted between two and nine times. The chain has TRBV6-5 and TRBJ2-2, with TRBD1 identical over 9 bases. Germline V gene lookup returns CDR1 MNHEY and CDR2 SVGAGI. V lost 8 bases to trimming and J lost 6 bases; unmatched junction nucleotides: 10. The CDR3 has 15 amino acids. The CDR3 is CASHPGQGIAGELFF. The DNA of the CDR3 is TGTGCCAGCCACCCGGGACAGGGTATCGCCGGGGAGCTGTTTTTT.

As concerns this clone: Other DNA sequences within the sample encode an identical CDR3. J is TRBJ2-7 and V is TRBV30; 11 nucleotides match TRBD1. CDR1 is GTSNPN and CDR2 is SVGIG in the germline V gene (reference sequence). The CDR3 covers 13 residues. V trimming: 2 bases; J trimming: 4 bases; junction bases outside the gene matches: 1. This chain's CDR3 is CAWSRDRGYEQYF. The CDR3 bases are TGTGCCTGGAGTCGGGACAGGGGGTACGAGCAGTACTTC.

V gene TRBV6-5 combines with J gene TRBJ1-1; the D is unclear. The ends were cut back, 2 bases at V and 2 bases at J, with 9 bases in the middle. This CDR3 region has 14 residues. Germline CDR1 is MNHEY and CDR2 is SVGAGI. The CDR3 DNA follows: TGTGCCAGCAGTTACGGGCAAGGTAACACTGAAGCTTTCTTT. It translates to CASSYGQGNTEAFF.

The rearrangement uses TRBV18 and TRBJ2-1; 10 bases fit TRBD2. Germline V gives CDR1 KGHSH, CDR2 LQKENI. This CDR3 is built from 17 residues. The V and J ends lost 0 bases and 6 bases, in that order; junction bases with no gene match: 8. The CDR3 nucleotides read TGTGCCAGCTCACCACCCCAGGGGCTAGCGGGAGCCAATGAGCAGTTCTTC. The encoded protein is CASSPPQGLAGANEQFF.

The V and J genes are TRBV2 and TRBJ2-7, with D maybe TRBD1 (5 bases). The ends were cut back, 7 bases at V and 2 bases at J, with 9 bases in the middle. The V gene's germline CDR1 is SNHLY and CDR2 FYNNEI. This CDR3 region has 12 residues. The CDR3 DNA reads TGTGCCAGCAAGGTAGGGGCCTACGAGCAGTACTTC. It translates to CASKVGAYEQYF. The complete variable domain, with remaining parts taken from reference TRBV2 and TRBJ2-7, reads EPEVTQTPSHQVTQMGQEVILRCVPISNHLYFYWYRQILGQKVEFLVSFYNNEISEKSEIFDDQFSVERPDGSNFTLKIRSTKLEDSAMYFCASKVGAYEQYFGPGTRLTVT.

This clone was detected a few times. The chain has TRBV2 and TRBJ2-3, with 7 nucleotides matching TRBD2. The germline gives CDR1 SNHLY, CDR2 FYNNEI. This CDR3 is built from 14 residues. V lost 3 bases to trimming and J lost 4 bases; unmatched junction nucleotides: 4. The CDR3 region has the DNA TGTGCCAGCAGTGATGTGGGGGGGGCAGATACGCAGTATTTT. The encoded protein is CASSDVGGADTQYF.

The V and J genes are TRBV5-1 and TRBJ2-3; D is possibly TRBD1 (6 bases). The CDR3 is 15 residues long. Per the germline V gene, CDR1 is SGHRS and CDR2 is YFSETQ. V dropped 0 bases and J dropped 1 base, with 9 bases sitting between them. The CDR3 nucleotides read TGCGCCAGCAGCTTGGTAGGGGGTGGCACAGATACGCAGTATTTT. Its protein is CASSLVGGGTDTQYF.

The CDR3 spells CAWGQAAKNIQYF. The CDR3 DNA sequence: TGTGCCTGGGGGCAGGCCGCCAAAAACATTCAGTACTTC. The chain joins TRBV30 to TRBJ2-4; no clear D gene. Trimming left V 5 bases short and J 1 base short, with 9 bases between. The germline gives CDR1 GTSNPN, CDR2 SVGIG (reference sequence). CDR3 length: 13 residues.